These 17 T cell receptor beta chains came from one sample sequenced in a study of blood T cell repertoires in COVID-19. The data were produced by immunoSEQ multiplex PCR, yet TCRdb's version contains in-frame clones alone and is incomplete. The sample records 250,000 to 300,000 clones, approximately 91% being singletons. Source material: PBMCs or T cells enriched from blood (not recorded which). All receptors derive from a middle-aged woman with acute COVID-19.

This clone occurred a few times. V gene TRBV18 combines with J gene TRBJ1-1, with TRBD1 matching over 9 bases. CDR3 size: 13 residues. V shed 6 bases, J shed 8 bases, and the junction held 7 bases outside the gene matches. The V gene's germline CDR1 is KGHSH and CDR2 LQKENI. CDR3 protein: CASSRDRESEAFF. For the CDR3, the DNA is TGTGCCAGCTCGCGGGACAGGGAGTCGGAAGCTTTCTTT. The complete variable domain, with remaining parts taken from reference TRBV18 and TRBJ1-1, reads NAGVMQNPRHLVRRRGQEARLRCSPMKGHSHVYWYRQLPEEGLKFMVYLQKENIIDESGMPKERFSAEFPKEGPSILRIQQVVRGDSAAYFCASSRDRESEAFFGQGTRLTVV.

V usage is TRBV5-6 and J usage is TRBJ2-7; possible D gene TRBD2, 5 bases. Germline V lookup: CDR1 SGHDT, CDR2 YYEEEE. The V end lost 3 bases, the J end lost 0 bases, and 7 bases lay between the germline ends. CDR3 length: 13 residues. The CDR3 loop reads CASSSGLSYEQYF. The CDR3 DNA sequence: TGTGCCAGCAGCTCCGGACTCTCCTACGAGCAGTACTTC.

This chain connects TRBV3-1 (or the pseudogene TRBV3-2) to TRBJ1-2, with 9 bases aligning to TRBD1. The CDR3 has 13 amino acids. Per the germline V gene, CDR1 is LGHDT and CDR2 is YNNKEL (reference sequence). Trimming cost V 4 bases and J 7 bases; bases outside gene matches: 4. CDR3 region: CASSRTGASGYTF. CDR3 DNA sequence: TGTGCCAGCAGCCGGACAGGGGCTAGTGGCTACACCTTC.

The chain couples TRBV19 to TRBJ2-1; TRBD1 matches 8 bases. The CDR3 has 15 amino acids. V trimming: 5 bases; J trimming: 8 bases; junction bases outside the gene matches: 11. Germline-derived CDR1 and CDR2 are LNHDA and SQIVND (reference sequence). The CDR3 DNA sequence: TGTGCCAGTAGTGTTGGACAGGGTAGATATTATGAGCAGTTCTTC. This encodes CASSVGQGRYYEQFF.

The chain uses TRBV2 and TRBJ1-1, with 7 bases that match TRBD1. Trimming removed 7 bases from V and 4 bases from J; junction bases left unmatched: 6. The CDR3 spans 13 residues. CDR1 is SNHLY, CDR2 FYNNEI, per germline. CDR3 in DNA: TGTGCCAGCAATAGACAGGGTCCCACTGAAGCTTTCTTT. It specifies CASNRQGPTEAFF.

DNA for the CDR3: TGTGCCAGCTCACCTCAACACGGGTCGAGGAATACTGAAGCTTTCTTT. This sequence encodes CASSPQHGSRNTEAFF. The gene calls are TRBV18 and TRBJ1-1; no clear D. Germline V gene data show CDR1 as KGHSH and CDR2 as LQKENI. The V and J ends lost 3 bases and 5 bases respectively, with 19 bases between them. The CDR3 runs 16 residues. The whole variable domain, filled in from reference TRBV18 and TRBJ1-1, reads NAGVMQNPRHLVRRRGQEARLRCSPMKGHSHVYWYRQLPEEGLKFMVYLQKENIIDESGMPKERFSAEFPKEGPSILRIQQVVRGDSAAYFCASSPQHGSRNTEAFFGQGTRLTVV.

CDR3 sequence reads: CASSLGWRGTEAFF. In DNA form, the CDR3 reads TGTGCCAGCAGTCTGGGGTGGCGGGGCACTGAAGCTTTCTTT. This rearrangement joins TRBV2 to TRBJ1-1; D remains unclear. CDR3 length equals 14 residues. The V and J ends lost 5 bases and 4 bases respectively, with 14 bases between them. CDR1 SNHLY and CDR2 FYNNEI come from the germline V gene.

This clone was picked up one time. The chain joins TRBV6-5 to TRBJ2-2, with 7 bases lining up with TRBD1. The length of the CDR3 is 13 residues. After removal of 7 bases from V and 7 bases from J, the junction contained 6 bases not matched to a gene. Germline V gives CDR1 MNHEY, CDR2 SVGAGI. The CDR3 DNA follows: TGTGCCAGCACGGGACAGACGAACGGGGAGCTGTTTTTT. The encoded protein is CASTGQTNGELFF.

The chain is built from TRBV28 and TRBJ2-7; 11 nucleotides match TRBD2. V shed 10 bases, J shed 4 bases, and the junction held 9 bases outside the gene matches. The CDR3 totals 14 residues. Germline V gives CDR1 MDHEN, CDR2 SYDVKM. In DNA form, the CDR3 reads TGTGCCATCGCTTCCGGGACTAGCGGTTACGAGCAGTACTTC. Translating gives CAIASGTSGYEQYF. Looking up the rest from reference TRBV28 and TRBJ2-7 gives the full variable domain: DVKVTQSSRYLVKRTGEKVFLECVQDMDHENMFWYRQDPGLGLRLIYFSYDVKMKEKGDIPEGYSVSREKKERFSLILESASTNQTSMYLCAIASGTSGYEQYFGPGTRLTVT.

The V and J genes are TRBV21-1 and TRBJ2-7; the D call TRBD1 from the table was never checked on the DNA. TRBV21-1 is assigned pseudogene status. The CDR3 extends over 15 amino acids. The CDR3 nucleotides read TGTGCCAGCAGCAAAGTGCGGACAGGGAAAAACGAGCAGTACTTC. Residues: CASSKVRTGKNEQYF.

The V call is TRBV7-8, the J call TRBJ1-1, with D possibly TRBD1 on 6 matching bases. The germline V and J ends were trimmed by 5 bases and 4 bases, with 20 bases remaining between them. The germline CDR1 and CDR2 sequences are SGHVS and FQNEAQ. This CDR3 spans 16 amino acids. CDR3 sequence (DNA): TGTGCCAGCAGCCCATACGCAGGGGATTCTCGCACTGAAGCTTTCTTT. Its translation is CASSPYAGDSRTEAFF.

V usage is TRBV28 and J usage is TRBJ1-3; TRBD1 agrees at 9 bases. Trimming took 4 bases from V and 4 from J; bases not matched to a gene: 8. The germline V gene encodes CDR1 MDHEN and CDR2 SYDVKM. The CDR3 loop spans 16 amino acids. In DNA form, the CDR3 reads TGTGCCAGCAGTTCTCCGGGACAGGGATCAGGAAACACCATATATTTT. It encodes CASSSPGQGSGNTIYF.

The gene calls are TRBV19 and TRBJ2-3, with 11 bases aligning to TRBD2. The CDR3 is 14 residues long. Germline CDR1 is LNHDA and CDR2 is SQIVND (reference sequence). The ends lost 8 bases at V and 4 bases at J; junction bases unmatched: 5. In DNA form, the CDR3 reads TGTGCCAGTCAACTAGCGGGAGTTGCAGATACGCAGTATTTT. This translates into CASQLAGVADTQYF.

This chain connects TRBV19 to TRBJ2-7; a possible D gene is TRBD2 (6 bases). Germline assignment: CDR1 LNHDA and CDR2 SQIVND (reference sequence). The V end lost 5 bases, the J end lost 1 base, and 12 bases lay between the germline ends. This CDR3 is built from 14 residues. The CDR3 DNA reads TGTGCCAGTAGTTATGGGACTCCTTCCTACGAGCAGTACTTC. Translating gives CASSYGTPSYEQYF.

DNA of the CDR3: TGTGCCAGCAGCCAAGGACTAGCGGGCCACACAGATACGCAGTATTTT. It translates to CASSQGLAGHTDTQYF. The chain recombines TRBV5-4 with TRBJ2-3; TRBD2 agrees at 11 bases. J lost 2 bases, V lost 4 bases, and 6 bases had no gene match. CDR3 size: 16 residues. Germline CDR1 is SGHNT and CDR2 is YYREEE (reference sequence).

CDR3 sequence reads: CASSDSGNTEAFF. The CDR3 DNA reads TGTGCCAGTAGTGATTCAGGGAACACTGAAGCTTTCTTT. This chain connects TRBV19 to TRBJ1-1, with D unresolved. The germline V gene encodes CDR1 LNHDA and CDR2 SQIVND (reference sequence). Between the trimmed V and J ends, which lost 5 bases and 1 base, there was a span of 8 bases. The CDR3 covers 13 residues. Complete variable domain (other parts from reference TRBV19 and TRBJ1-1): DGGITQSPKYLFRKEGQNVTLSCEQNLNHDAMYWYRQDPGQGLRLIYYSQIVNDFQKGDIAEGYSVSREKKESFPLTVTSAQKNPTAFYLCASSDSGNTEAFFGQGTRLTVV.

The V call is TRBV7-2, the J call TRBJ2-1; TRBD1 matches at 8 bases. This CDR3 region has 17 residues. Germline CDR1 reads SGHTA; CDR2 reads FQGNSA. V shed 5 bases, J shed 4 bases, and the junction held 13 bases outside the gene matches. CDR3 loop: CASSLFSGQGPYNEQFF. CDR3 DNA: TGTGCCAGCAGCCTTTTCTCTGGACAGGGACCATACAATGAGCAGTTCTTC.